This T cell receptor beta chain was captured by sequencing in a study of blood T cell repertoires in COVID-19. Study-level information: Italy, Spain and the United States were the sources of the convalescent and acute COVID-19 samples. T cells, B-cell-depleted T cells, or PBMCs supplied cDNA or gDNA.

Profiling relied on immunoSEQ multiplex PCR, and the TCRdb table lists in-frame clones only, not all of them. This sample carries some 110,000 clones, around 85% of them seen once, and the ten largest clones take about 2.7%. Germline loops: CDR1 SGHRS, CDR2 YFSETQ. The CDR3 is 16 residues long. As concerns this clone: The junction departs from the called germline gene at one end, perhaps through a read error.

The gene calls are TRBV5-1 and TRBJ2-5; weak D call: TRBD2 (6 bases). The source is a man in his fifties with acute or convalescent COVID-19. The material sequenced was peripheral blood. This CDR3 reads CASSLAPGLEREAQYF. The CDR3 nucleotides read TGCGCCAGCAGCTTGGCTCCGGGACTGGAGAGAGAGGCCCAGTACTTC.